These 32 T cell receptor beta chains were sequenced from one sample in a study of blood T cell repertoires in COVID-19. TCRdb's table, derived via immunoSEQ multiplex PCR, lists solely in-frame clones and lacks some. The sample lists 130,000 to 150,000 clones; around 81% were seen once. Sequences were obtained from peripheral blood. Receptors were obtained from a woman aged 40 to 55 with active or convalescent COVID-19.

The J gene is TRBJ1-2, the V gene TRBV9, with D hard to call. CDR1 SGDLS and CDR2 YYNGEE come from the germline V gene. CDR3 size: 15 residues. The germline V and J ends were trimmed by 6 bases and 0 bases, with 15 bases remaining between them. CDR3 loop: CASTTNIIPNYGYTF. CDR3 in DNA: TGTGCCAGCACCACTAACATAATACCTAACTATGGCTACACCTTC.

This clone has just a few counts. The V and J genes are TRBV5-6 and TRBJ1-2, with a tentative D call TRBD1 (5 bases). Germline-derived CDR1 and CDR2 are SGHDT and YYEEEE. The V end lost 4 bases, the J end lost 0 bases, and 13 bases lay between the germline ends. This CDR3 comprises 15 residues. This CDR3 reads CASSADRRANYGYTF. CDR3 coding DNA: TGTGCCAGCAGCGCTGACAGAAGAGCTAACTATGGCTACACCTTC.

J is TRBJ2-2 and V is TRBV2, with D tentatively TRBD1 (6 bases). The CDR3 loop spans 15 amino acids. CDR1 and CDR2 from the germline V gene are SNHLY and FYNNEI. Trimming stripped 7 bases from V and 5 bases from J, with 17 bases between. The CDR3 sequence: CASNSNHRVTGELFF. CDR3 nucleotides: TGTGCCAGCAATTCGAATCACAGGGTAACCGGGGAGCTGTTTTTT.

V is TRBV5-1 and J is TRBJ1-1, with 11 bases lining up with TRBD1. Germline V gene lookup returns CDR1 SGHRS and CDR2 YFSETQ. CDR3 size: 16 residues. The trim removed 4 bases at V and 5 bases at J, leaving 10 bases unmatched. CDR3 coding DNA: TGCGCCAGCAGCGTAGGACAGGGGGCAGTGGGGACTGAAGCTTTCTTT. The encoded protein is CASSVGQGAVGTEAFF.

This chain uses TRBV2 with TRBJ1-1; possible D gene TRBD1, 5 bases. Germline CDR1 and CDR2: SNHLY and FYNNEI. This CDR3 has 13 amino acids. Trimming cost V 8 bases and J 11 bases, with 21 bases left between them. The CDR3: CASHAGPSRGAFF. CDR3 sequence (DNA): TGTGCCAGCCACGCTGGGCCTTCCCGGGGGGCTTTCTTT. The variable domain in full, with the rest retrieved from reference TRBV2 and TRBJ1-1, is EPEVTQTPSHQVTQMGQEVILRCVPISNHLYFYWYRQILGQKVEFLVSFYNNEISEKSEIFDDQFSVERPDGSNFTLKIRSTKLEDSAMYFCASHAGPSRGAFFGQGTRLTVV.

The rearrangement joins TRBV19 to TRBJ1-5; TRBD1 matches 9 bases. This CDR3 has 15 amino acids. V dropped 6 bases and J dropped 5; count of bases not matched to a gene: 8. Germline V gene lookup returns CDR1 LNHDA and CDR2 SQIVND (reference sequence). CDR3: CASRGQGPRHQPQHF. The CDR3, as DNA: TGTGCCAGTAGGGGACAGGGTCCGCGCCATCAGCCCCAGCATTTT.

This clone has more than one count but fewer than ten. The J gene is TRBJ2-1, the V gene TRBV18, with D possibly TRBD2 on 5 matching bases. Germline loops: CDR1 KGHSH, CDR2 LQKENI. CDR3 length: 14 amino acids. The V end lost 3 bases, the J end lost 8 bases, and 14 bases lay between the germline ends. The CDR3, as DNA: TGTGCCAGCTCACCCCCCACCCTGAGGGATGAGCAGTTCTTC. It specifies CASSPPTLRDEQFF.

Concerning this clone: The same CDR3 also results from other DNA sequences found in this sample. J is TRBJ1-2 and V is TRBV19, with D hard to call. The V end was cut by 1 base, the J end by 2 bases, with 5 bases between. CDR1 and CDR2 (germline): LNHDA, SQIVND (reference sequence). The CDR3 loop spans 13 amino acids. DNA of the CDR3: TGTGCCAGTAGTATAGCCGGGAACTATGGCTACACCTTC. This gives the protein CASSIAGNYGYTF.

A single count supports this clone. The genes are TRBV5-6 and TRBJ1-4; 11 bases are shared with TRBD1. There are 14 residues in the CDR3. Germline CDR1 is SGHDT and CDR2 is YYEEEE. V lost 4 bases and J lost 7; bases outside the gene matches: 3. CDR3 in amino acids: CASSLGQGVEKLFF. CDR3 nucleotide sequence: TGTGCCAGCAGCCTGGGACAGGGGGTTGAAAAACTGTTTTTT. Drawing the rest from reference TRBV5-6 and TRBJ1-4, the complete variable domain is DAGVTQSPTHLIKTRGQQVTLRCSPKSGHDTVSWYQQALGQGPQFIFQYYEEEERQRGNFPDRFSGHQFPNYSSELNVNALLLGDSALYLCASSLGQGVEKLFFGSGTQLSVL.

This chain links TRBV18 with TRBJ1-4; D is unclear. The CDR3 is 13 amino acids. V lost 3 bases, J lost 5 bases, and 7 bases lay in between. Germline-derived CDR1 and CDR2 are KGHSH and LQKENI. The CDR3 DNA is TGTGCCAGCTCACCGCACGCGAATGAAAAACTGTTTTTT. This sequence encodes CASSPHANEKLFF.

The chain couples TRBV7-2 to TRBJ2-1, with D possibly TRBD2 on 6 matching bases. From germline, CDR1 is SGHTA and CDR2 FQGNSA. There are 18 residues in the CDR3. The V end lost 5 bases, the J end lost 6 bases, and 26 bases lay between the germline ends. CDR3 DNA: TGTGCCAGCAGCCACAGTCGTGCCGGGAGTATCTTCATCAATGAGCAGTTCTTC. Its translation: CASSHSRAGSIFINEQFF.

The chain is built from TRBV6-6 and TRBJ1-5, with D hard to call. The CDR3 is made up of 12 amino acids. Trimming removed 7 bases at V and 4 bases at J, with 8 bases between. From germline, CDR1 is MNHNY and CDR2 SVGAGI (reference sequence). The CDR3, as DNA: TGTGCCAGCACCTTCCTGAATCAGCCCCAGCATTTT. Amino acid sequence: CASTFLNQPQHF.

The gene calls are TRBV4-3 and TRBJ2-1; possible D gene TRBD2, 6 bases. This CDR3 is 17 amino acids long. Germline V lookup: CDR1 LGHNA, CDR2 YSLEER. Trimming took 0 bases from V and 10 from J, leaving 22 bases between them. This CDR3 reads CASSQDPGDWDHIEQFF. For the CDR3, the DNA is TGCGCCAGCAGCCAAGATCCCGGGGACTGGGACCACATCGAGCAGTTCTTC.

The chain has TRBV2 and TRBJ1-4; D might be TRBD1 (5 bases). Germline V lookup: CDR1 SNHLY, CDR2 FYNNEI. This CDR3 region has 14 residues. V was pared by 6 bases and J by 7 bases, with 15 bases between. The CDR3 DNA follows: TGTGCCAGCAGCGAATGGGGGGTTTCTGAAAAACTGTTTTTT. Its translation: CASSEWGVSEKLFF.

The chain joins TRBV2 to TRBJ2-1; TRBD1 aligns across 7 bases. The CDR3 is 14 residues long. The V segment lost 3 bases and the J segment 5 bases; nucleotides outside the gene matches: 4. Per the germline V gene, CDR1 is SNHLY and CDR2 is FYNNEI. CDR3: CASSDRQGNNEQFF. The CDR3 bases are TGTGCCAGCAGTGACCGACAGGGAAACAATGAGCAGTTCTTC.

The J gene is TRBJ1-3, the V gene TRBV10-3, with 7 bases that match TRBD1. This CDR3 comprises 17 residues. V was clipped by 0 bases and J by 6 bases; unmatched bases: 11. CDR1 ENHRY and CDR2 SYGVKD come from the germline V gene. CDR3 residues: CAISESRGTEFENTIYF. The CDR3 DNA reads as TGTGCCATCAGTGAGTCTAGGGGGACAGAATTTGAAAACACCATATATTTT.

This rearrangement joins TRBV5-1 to TRBJ2-7, with D possibly TRBD1 on 6 matching bases. This CDR3 is 14 amino acids long. The ends were cut back, 3 bases at V and 3 bases at J, with 13 bases in the middle. The germline V gene encodes CDR1 SGHRS and CDR2 YFSETQ. CDR3 nucleotide sequence: TGCGCCAGCAGCTCGGGCACAGGGAACTACGAGCAGTACTTC. This encodes CASSSGTGNYEQYF.

The genes are TRBV30 and TRBJ1-6, with D perhaps matching TRBD1 (6 bases). CDR1 is GTSNPN, CDR2 SVGIG, per germline (reference sequence). The V end lost 1 base, the J end lost 5 bases, and 12 bases lay between the germline ends. This CDR3 is 15 amino acids long. The CDR3 bases are TGTGCCTGGAGTGGAAAGACAGGCAATAATTCACCCCTCCACTTT. The encoded protein is CAWSGKTGNNSPLHF.

V is TRBV28 and J is TRBJ2-6; TRBD1 is a possible D gene (6 bases). The V gene's germline CDR1 is MDHEN and CDR2 SYDVKM. Trimming left V 1 base short and J 2 bases short, with 15 bases between. The CDR3 contains 18 residues. The CDR3 loop reads CASSLYDRFGPGANVLTF. CDR3 nucleotide sequence: TGTGCCAGCAGTTTATATGACAGGTTTGGGCCTGGGGCCAACGTCCTGACTTTC.

The chain couples TRBV28 to TRBJ1-2; D ambiguous. The V end lost 6 bases, the J end lost 3 bases, and 11 bases lay between the germline ends. The germline CDR1 and CDR2 sequences are MDHEN and SYDVKM. The CDR3 extends over 13 amino acids. The CDR3 reads CASSNGPDYGYTF. In DNA form, the CDR3 reads TGTGCCAGCAGCAATGGGCCAGACTATGGCTACACCTTC.

The CDR3 spells CASSMGQGWGGYTF. CDR3 sequence (DNA): TGTGCCAGCAGCATGGGACAGGGGTGGGGTGGCTACACCTTC. The chain joins TRBV11-2 to TRBJ1-2, with 10 bases lining up with TRBD1. The V segment lost 5 bases and the J segment 7 bases; nucleotides outside the gene matches: 7. Germline V gene sequence: CDR1 SGHAT, CDR2 FQNNGV. This CDR3 has 14 amino acids.

This clone was seen only once. This chain uses TRBV4-3 with TRBJ1-3, with a tentative D call TRBD1 (5 bases). Deletions cut 0 bases from V and 1 base from J, with 7 bases between. CDR3 length: 15 amino acids. CDR1 and CDR2 from the germline V gene are LGHNA and YSLEER. The CDR3 sequence is CASSQDQGSGNTIYF. CDR3 nucleotides: TGCGCCAGCAGCCAAGATCAGGGATCTGGAAACACCATATATTTT.

V gene TRBV27 combines with J gene TRBJ2-7; TRBD2 might be the D (6 bases). Germline CDR1 MNHEY, CDR2 SMNVEV (reference sequence). V lost 0 bases, J lost 2 bases, and 11 bases lay in between. There are 15 residues in the CDR3. CDR3 sequence: CASSLSGGDPYEQYF. The CDR3 nucleotides are TGTGCCAGCAGTTTATCGGGCGGGGACCCCTACGAGCAGTACTTC.

The chain employs TRBV10-3 and TRBJ2-2; the match to TRBD1 covers 7 bases. Germline V lookup: CDR1 ENHRY, CDR2 SYGVKD. CDR3 size: 12 residues. The V gene end was trimmed by 3 bases and the J gene end by 14 bases; junction bases not matched to a gene: 6. CDR3 sequence (DNA): TGTGCCATCAGTGACTATCGACAGGGACTGTTTTTT. It yields the protein CAISDYRQGLFF.

V gene TRBV5-1 combines with J gene TRBJ1-6, with D perhaps matching TRBD1 (5 bases). V was trimmed by 8 bases and J by 5 bases, leaving 20 bases between them. Germline loops: CDR1 SGHRS, CDR2 YFSETQ. The CDR3 is made up of 16 amino acids. CDR3: CASSTAGPENNSPLHF. The CDR3 DNA sequence: TGCGCCAGTTCAACGGCGGGGCCGGAGAATAATTCACCCCTCCACTTT.

J is TRBJ1-2 and V is TRBV28; TRBD1 might be the D (6 bases). CDR1 is MDHEN, CDR2 SYDVKM, per germline. There are 14 residues in the CDR3. With 3 bases removed from V and 0 bases from J, the gap between germline ends came to 8 bases. CDR3 loop: CASSFQGSNYGYTF. In DNA form, the CDR3 reads TGTGCCAGCAGTTTCCAGGGGTCTAACTATGGCTACACCTTC.

V usage is TRBV3-1 (or the pseudogene TRBV3-2) and J usage is TRBJ2-6; D might be TRBD1 (6 bases). Germline assignment: CDR1 LGHDT and CDR2 YNNKEL (reference sequence). V lost 4 bases to trimming and J lost 2 bases, with 9 bases between them. There are 15 residues in the CDR3. The CDR3 DNA reads TGTGCCAGCAGCCTCCACAGGGCTGGGGCCAACGTCCTGACTTTC. Translation: CASSLHRAGANVLTF.

In DNA form, the CDR3 reads TGCGCCAGCAGCTTGGCCGGGACAGTGGCGGGTTCACCCCTCCACTTT. It specifies CASSLAGTVAGSPLHF. The chain has TRBV5-1 and TRBJ1-6; 7 nucleotides line up with TRBD1. V was clipped by 0 bases and J by 9 bases; unmatched bases: 9. CDR3 length equals 16 residues. Germline loops: CDR1 SGHRS, CDR2 YFSETQ.

With respect to this clone: At the DNA level, this CDR3 is encoded by other sequences in the same sample as well. The rearrangement uses TRBV5-6 and TRBJ1-2; 11 nucleotides agree with TRBD1. CDR1 and CDR2 (germline): SGHDT, YYEEEE. The CDR3 has 14 residues. With 3 bases clipped from V and 4 bases from J, the junction kept 2 bases outside the gene matches. CDR3: CASSWGQGGYGYTF. DNA for the CDR3: TGTGCCAGCAGCTGGGGACAGGGGGGCTATGGCTACACCTTC.

The V call is TRBV18, the J call TRBJ1-1; D perhaps matches TRBD1 (6 bases). Germline V gene data show CDR1 as KGHSH and CDR2 as LQKENI. V lost 5 bases, J lost 1 base, and 8 bases lay in between. This CDR3 region has 13 residues. In DNA, the CDR3 is TGTGCCAGCTCAAGGACAGCGAACACTGAAGCTTTCTTT. Translation gives CASSRTANTEAFF.

This chain uses TRBV6-5 with TRBJ2-7, with 7 bases fitting TRBD1. V was clipped by 5 bases and J by 3 bases; unmatched bases: 10. The CDR3 extends over 15 amino acids. Germline-derived CDR1 and CDR2 are MNHEY and SVGAGI. The CDR3, as DNA: TGTGCCAGCAGTCACAAGACGACAGGGAACTACGAGCAGTACTTC. Protein sequence: CASSHKTTGNYEQYF.

V usage is TRBV29-1 and J usage is TRBJ2-4; D is unresolved. V lost 4 bases and J lost 6, with 7 bases in between. CDR3 length equals 11 residues. Germline-derived CDR1 and CDR2 are SQVTM and ANQGSEA. The CDR3 DNA reads as TGCAGCGTTGGGGCTGGAAACATTCAGTACTTC. Translated, it gives CSVGAGNIQYF.